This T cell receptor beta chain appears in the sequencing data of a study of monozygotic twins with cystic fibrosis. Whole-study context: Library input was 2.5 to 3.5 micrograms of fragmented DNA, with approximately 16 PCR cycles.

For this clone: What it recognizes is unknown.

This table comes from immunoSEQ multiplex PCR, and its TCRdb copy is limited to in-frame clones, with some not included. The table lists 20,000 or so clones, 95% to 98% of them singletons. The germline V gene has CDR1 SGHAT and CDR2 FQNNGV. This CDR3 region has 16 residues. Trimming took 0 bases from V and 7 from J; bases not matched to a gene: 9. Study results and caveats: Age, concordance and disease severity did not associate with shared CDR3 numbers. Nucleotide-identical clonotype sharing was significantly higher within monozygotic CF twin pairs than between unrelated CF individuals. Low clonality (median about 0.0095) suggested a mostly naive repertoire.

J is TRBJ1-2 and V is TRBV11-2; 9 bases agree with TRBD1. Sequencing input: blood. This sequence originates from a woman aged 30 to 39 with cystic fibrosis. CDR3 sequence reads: CASSLDHRGPSTGYTF. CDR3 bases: TGTGCCAGCAGCTTAGATCACAGGGGGCCTTCGACTGGCTACACCTTC.